This record covers a single T cell receptor beta chain. The source of the sample is a study of blood T cell repertoires in COVID-19. In the study overall: Samples came from the United States, Italy and Spain, spanning acute and convalescent COVID-19.

The assay was immunoSEQ multiplex PCR, and TCRdb's table has in-frame clones only and misses some. The table includes about 320,000 clones, roughly 86% detected once. This CDR3 has 15 residues. Germline V gene sequence: CDR1 SGHRS, CDR2 YFSETQ. The V end was cut by 4 bases, the J end by 6 bases, with 17 bases between. V usage is TRBV5-1 and J usage is TRBJ2-1, with a weak D call TRBD2 (6 bases). The material sequenced was peripheral blood. This TCR was recovered from a woman aged 50 to 60 with acute or convalescent COVID-19. This CDR3 reads CASSEDYLQINEQFF. For the CDR3, the DNA is TGCGCCAGCAGCGAGGACTATCTTCAGATCAATGAGCAGTTCTTC.